A selection of T cell receptor beta chains follows, all from one sample in a study of metastatic and nonmetastatic thyroid tumors. TCRdb used MiXCR to call clones anew from the PCR reads. The sample gives approximately 12,000 clones, around 33% of which show up once; roughly 12% is in the top ten. The material sequenced was tumor tissue. All receptors come from a male donor with papillary thyroid cancer or a benign thyroid nodule (not recorded which). Some clones in this sample may be carry-over from other donors' samples. CDR3s leave out the opening cysteine and the closing phenylalanine or tryptophan. Fields, in order: V gene, J gene, CDR3 protein.

>TRBV2|TRBJ2-2
ASSRGELANTGELF
>TRBV11-1|TRBJ2-1
ASSLEQGAMNNEQF
>TRBV11-2|TRBJ2-7
ASSRLDRVGTYEQY
>TRBV6-2/TRBV6-3|TRBJ2-1
ASSYSSSGVYNEQF
>TRBV6-4|TRBJ1-2
ASSDSSEAYGYT
>TRBV11-1|TRBJ1-1
ASSLSQGRRINTEAF
>TRBV11-1|TRBJ2-3
ASSLGQAIADTQY
>TRBV14|TRBJ2-3
ASSIRSGDTQY
>TRBV4-1|TRBJ1-6
ASSQDPYSPLH
>TRBV5-1|TRBJ2-7
ASSLTAGGDEQY
>TRBV7-9|TRBJ2-5
ASSRASSGWETQY
>TRBV4-1|TRBJ2-3
ASSLRSSFDTDTQY
>TRBV6-1|TRBJ2-3
ASATGGSTDTQY
>TRBV28|TRBJ2-7
ASSLTNYEQY
>TRBV9|TRBJ2-2
ASSVVYTGELF
>TRBV3-1|TRBJ2-5
ASSQDGLAEPETQY
>TRBV28|TRBJ1-4
ASSYPGGRLF
>TRBV7-2|TRBJ1-5
ASSGGQGSNQPQH
>TRBV19|TRBJ2-3
AGSPGGGRAGTQY
>TRBV2|TRBJ2-1
ASRGTSGPYNEQF
>TRBV28|TRBJ1-1
ASTPGGGNTEAF
>TRBV6-1|TRBJ1-3
ASSTGQGPGNTIY
>TRBV7-8|TRBJ2-7
ASSAYRVGEYEQY
>TRBV7-6|TRBJ2-7
ASSLETRGEQY
>TRBV19|TRBJ2-1
ASKGLAGLYNEQF
>TRBV18|TRBJ1-1
ASSPGTGSTEAF
>TRBV28|TRBJ1-2
ASSFRGLGYGYT